The 9 T cell receptor beta chains listed next were all sequenced from one sample in a study of T cell repertoires in cytomegalovirus infection. MiXCR, applied by TCRdb to the reads, yields one record per CDR3 protein. The sample yields around 530,000 distinct CDR3 sequences, roughly 29% seen once. The sample taken for sequencing was PBMCs. These receptors all stem from a human donor in good health (CMV status not recorded). Some clones in this sample may be carry-over from other donors' samples.

This chain uses TRBV20-1 with TRBJ2-7; 9 bases align to TRBD1. The CDR3 sequence is 16 residues long. Unmatched junction bases numbered 10, after V lost 3 bases and J lost 1 base. In germline, CDR1 is DFQATT, CDR2 SNEGSKA (reference sequence). The CDR3: CSASPLQGARSYEQYF. For the CDR3, the DNA is TGCAGTGCTAGTCCCTTACAGGGGGCTAGGTCCTACGAGCAGTACTTC.

V and J are TRBV28 and TRBJ2-4, with a tentative D call TRBD2 (6 bases). The V gene's germline CDR1 is MDHEN and CDR2 SYDVKM. This CDR3 has 14 residues. V gave up 3 bases and J gave up 6 bases, with 12 bases separating them. The CDR3 DNA reads TGTGCCAGCAGTTTCACGGAGGGCCCAAACATTCAGTACTTC. This encodes CASSFTEGPNIQYF.

This clonotype turned up a few times. The V and J genes are TRBV12-3 or TRBV12-4 and TRBJ1-1; D ambiguous. V was clipped by 7 bases and J by 2 bases, with 5 bases between them. The length of the CDR3 is 11 residues. This chain's CDR3 is CASMGNTEAFF. The CDR3 DNA reads TGTGCCAGCATGGGTAACACTGAAGCTTTCTTT.

The chain links TRBV2 to TRBJ1-4, with 9 bases identical to TRBD1. This CDR3 comprises 14 residues. J was trimmed by 8 bases and V by 5 bases; bases with no gene match: 6. In germline, CDR1 is SNHLY, CDR2 FYNNEI. The CDR3 DNA follows: TGTGCCAGCAGTAATACCGGGACAGGGGAAAAACTGTTTTTT. Protein sequence: CASSNTGTGEKLFF. Full variable domain (missing parts from reference TRBV2 and TRBJ1-4): EPEVTQTPSHQVTQMGQEVILRCVPISNHLYFYWYRQILGQKVEFLVSFYNNEISEKSEIFDDQFSVERPDGSNFTLKIRSTKLEDSAMYFCASSNTGTGEKLFFGSGTQLSVL.

This clonotype was observed a few times. The rearrangement uses TRBV5-4 and TRBJ2-3; 13 bases are a match to TRBD2. The trim removed 9 bases at V and 4 bases at J, leaving 5 bases unmatched. CDR1 and CDR2 from the germline V gene are SGHNT and YYREEE (reference sequence). The CDR3 is 14 residues long. In DNA, the CDR3 is TGTGCCACCAGGACTAGCGGGAGCCCAGATACGCAGTATTTT. Translation gives CATRTSGSPDTQYF.

This clonotype has only a few counts. This rearrangement joins TRBV12-3 or TRBV12-4 to TRBJ2-5; D might be TRBD1 (5 bases). Trimming left V 4 bases short and J 5 bases short, with 14 bases between. The CDR3 has 14 residues. Here the CDR3 reads CASSSSMGRETQYF. In nucleotides, the CDR3 is TGTGCCAGCAGTTCATCAATGGGGCGGGAGACCCAGTACTTC.

Only a few counts were recorded for this clonotype. The chain carries TRBV5-1 and TRBJ2-7; D is unclear. CDR1 SGHRS and CDR2 YFSETQ come from the germline V gene. CDR3 length: 17 residues. V was pared by 2 bases and J by 0 bases, with 18 bases between. CDR3: CASSFNAARLYSYEQYF. In DNA, the CDR3 is TGCGCCAGCAGCTTCAATGCCGCCAGGCTCTACTCCTACGAGCAGTACTTC. Based on the CDR3 plus reference TRBV5-1 and TRBJ2-7, the full variable domain is KAGVTQTPRYLIKTRGQQVTLSCSPISGHRSVSWYQQTPGQGLQFLFEYFSETQRNKGNFPGRFSGRQFSNSRSEMNVSTLELGDSALYLCASSFNAARLYSYEQYFGPGTRLTVT.

The chain carries TRBV29-1 and TRBJ2-2, with TRBD2 as a possible D gene (5 bases). The CDR3 sequence is 13 residues long. Germline V gene data show CDR1 as SQVTM and CDR2 as ANQGSEA. V shed 4 bases and J shed 6 bases, with 12 bases lying between them. CDR3 residues: CSVGAVEAGELFF. CDR3 DNA: TGCAGCGTTGGGGCGGTGGAGGCCGGGGAGCTGTTTTTT.

This clonotype has only a few counts. The chain combines TRBV14 with TRBJ1-4, with 9 bases aligning to TRBD1. Trimming took 5 bases from V and 7 from J; bases not matched to a gene: 5. Germline V gene sequence: CDR1 SGHDN, CDR2 FVKESK. The CDR3 has 14 residues. CDR3 sequence: CASSGTGFSEKLFF. Written as DNA, the CDR3 is TGTGCCAGCAGCGGGACAGGGTTTTCTGAAAAACTGTTTTTT.